This T cell receptor (beta chain) was profiled in a study of T-cell reconstitution after alpha-beta-depleted transplantation in children. Study observations and caveats: Diversity of TCRbeta at day 60 was high in some patients, arising from surviving recipient T cells and thymic progenitors. Reportedly, only several hundred clones from non-depleted graft cells drove alpha-beta T-cell counts at about two months.

The CDR3 sequence is 18 residues long. The V segment lost 7 bases and the J segment 2 bases; nucleotides outside the gene matches: 16. Germline values: CDR1 ENHRY, CDR2 SYGVKD. Unique molecular identifiers were used in preparing the TCRbeta library. TCRdb redid the calling of the PCR reads with MiXCR, one entry per CDR3 protein. The sample shows approximately 490,000 distinct CDR3 sequences, over 9.5% of them seen only once. This clonotype has just a few counts. Its antigen remains unknown. Sequences were derived from PBMCs, sampled before TCRalphabeta/CD19-depleted stem cell transplant. The receptor's source is a child between 2 and 9 years old with inherited bone marrow failure, due to receive a stem cell transplant. The chain uses TRBV10-3 and TRBJ2-3, with 9 bases identical to TRBD2. CDR3 DNA: TGTGCCATCACCCACCAGCGCGGGAGGGGATCTGCCACAGATACGCAGTATTTT. This encodes CAITHQRGRGSATDTQYF.